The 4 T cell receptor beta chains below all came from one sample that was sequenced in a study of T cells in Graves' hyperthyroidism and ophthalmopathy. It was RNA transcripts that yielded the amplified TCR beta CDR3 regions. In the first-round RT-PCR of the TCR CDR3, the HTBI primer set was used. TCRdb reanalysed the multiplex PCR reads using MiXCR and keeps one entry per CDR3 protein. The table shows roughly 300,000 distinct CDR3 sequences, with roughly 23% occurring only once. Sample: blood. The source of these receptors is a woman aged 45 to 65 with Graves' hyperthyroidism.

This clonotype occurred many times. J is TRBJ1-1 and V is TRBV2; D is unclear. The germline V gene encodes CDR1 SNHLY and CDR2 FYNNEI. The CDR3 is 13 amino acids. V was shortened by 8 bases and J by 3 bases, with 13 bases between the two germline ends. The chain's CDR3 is CASRRRVDTEAFF. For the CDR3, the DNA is TGTGCCAGCCGAAGAAGGGTTGACACTGAAGCTTTCTTT.

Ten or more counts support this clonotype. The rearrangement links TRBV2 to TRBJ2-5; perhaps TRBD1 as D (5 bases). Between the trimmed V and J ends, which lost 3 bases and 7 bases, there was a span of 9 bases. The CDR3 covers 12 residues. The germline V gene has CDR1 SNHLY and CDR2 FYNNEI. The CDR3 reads CASSDDSRTQYF. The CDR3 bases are TGTGCCAGCAGTGATGACAGTAGGACCCAGTACTTC.

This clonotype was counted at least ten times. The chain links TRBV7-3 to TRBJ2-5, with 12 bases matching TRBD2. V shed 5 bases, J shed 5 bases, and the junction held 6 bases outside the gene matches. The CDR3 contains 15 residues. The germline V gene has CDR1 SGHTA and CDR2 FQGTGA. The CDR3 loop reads CASSASGGAWETQYF. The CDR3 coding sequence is TGTGCCAGCAGCGCTAGCGGGGGGGCTTGGGAGACCCAGTACTTC.

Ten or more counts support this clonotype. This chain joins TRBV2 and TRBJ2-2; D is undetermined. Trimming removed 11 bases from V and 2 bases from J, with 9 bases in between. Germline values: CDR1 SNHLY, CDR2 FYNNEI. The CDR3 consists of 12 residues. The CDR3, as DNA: TGTGCCGCCATAGATAACACCGGGGAGCTGTTTTTT. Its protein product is CAAIDNTGELFF.